What follows describes a single T cell receptor (beta chain). Its antigen is unknown. This entry belongs to a study of cytomegalovirus exposure and HLA in healthy donors. Study observations and caveats: A later analysis associated around 17,000 TCR beta sequences with HLA alleles at a 0.05 false discovery rate. As was reported, the HLA-A and HLA-B alleles of most subjects were accurately predicted from TCR beta sequences. It was in a later analysis that TCR association rates were seen to vary by HLA locus, highest for DRB1 and lowest for HLA-C.

The CDR3 is 13 amino acids. Looked up from germline, CDR1 is SGHRS and CDR2 is YFSETQ. V was pared by 5 bases and J by 5 bases, with 14 bases between. It was with 60 Vbeta and 13 Jbeta primers that the PCR ran. Here immunoSEQ multiplex PCR was the method, and the copy in TCRdb shows in-frame clones only, minus some. Of 170,000 or so clones in the sample, around four fifths were seen once. This sequence was found in a woman aged 45-65 years in good health and CMV-seropositive. The chain recombines TRBV5-1 with TRBJ2-7, with a possible D match to TRBD1 (6 bases). Material: PBMCs. CDR3 sequence (DNA): TGCGCCAGCAGGAGAACAGGGATGGACGAGCAGTACTTC. It encodes CASRRTGMDEQYF.